The 3 T cell receptor beta chains below come from one sample, sequenced in a study of OX40 agonist ivuxolimab in advanced cancers. Clones were sequenced by immunoSEQ multiplex PCR, and TCRdb holds only the in-frame ones, with some missing. The sample includes 40,000 to 45,000 clones, about 85% of them seen just once. The material sequenced was CD4+ or CD8+ T cells sorted from blood, taken in a trial of the OX40 agonist ivuxolimab. These receptor sequences come from an adult with an advanced solid tumor such as melanoma, head and neck, liver or kidney cancer.

The rearrangement joins TRBV11-3 to TRBJ2-5; D gene unclear. Germline CDR1 SGHNT, CDR2 YENEEA. This CDR3 has 13 residues. The V end lost 5 bases, the J end lost 2 bases, and 9 bases lay between the germline ends. CDR3 coding DNA: TGTGCCAGCAGCCCGGGTCGACAAGAGACCCAGTACTTC. The encoded protein is CASSPGRQETQYF.

CDR3 in amino acids: CASTVLHGNTIYF. The CDR3 DNA reads as TGTGCCAGCACTGTGTTACACGGAAACACCATATATTTT. The chain recombines TRBV6-1 with TRBJ1-3; D gene unclear. The germline V and J ends were trimmed by 7 bases and 4 bases, with 11 bases remaining between them. This CDR3 is built from 13 residues. In germline, CDR1 is MNHNS, CDR2 SASEGT.

V gene TRBV15 combines with J gene TRBJ2-2; D not certain. Germline CDR1 is LNHNV and CDR2 is YYDKDF (reference sequence). This CDR3 is 16 amino acids long. V was trimmed by 1 base and J by 8 bases, leaving 17 bases between them. CDR3 region: CATSRVPRLMPGELFF. DNA of the CDR3: TGTGCCACCAGCAGAGTTCCGAGACTGATGCCGGGGGAGCTGTTTTTT.